These T cell receptor beta chains were read from a single sample in a study of T cell repertoires in cytomegalovirus infection. TCRdb called the reads again in MiXCR, with one record for every CDR3 protein. Here the sample spans a few hundred thousand distinct CDR3 sequences, about 13% being singletons. The sequenced sample consisted of PBMCs. Source of these receptors: a human donor in good health (CMV status not recorded). Some clones in this sample may be carry-over from other donors' samples. Each CDR3 is given with its conserved first and last residue. A D gene is named only where the DNA matches it firmly. Not all rows give a size; the values are once, few, many and, for expanded clones, a class.

j_gene,d_gene,v_gene,abundance,CDR3nt,CDR3aa
TRBJ1-2,NA,TRBV15,NA,TGTGCCACCAGCAGAGTAGGGAACGGCTACACCTTC,CATSRVGNGYTF
TRBJ1-2,NA,TRBV20-1,NA,TGCAGTGCGAACGACAGAGTAGCTAACTATGGCTACACCTTC,CSANDRVANYGYTF
TRBJ2-7,TRBD2,TRBV6-2/TRBV6-3,NA,TGTGCCAGCAGCCAAATACCCGCCTTCGGTACTAGCGGGACCAGCTCCTACGAGCAGTACTTC,CASSQIPAFGTSGTSSYEQYF
TRBJ1-5,TRBD1,TRBV7-2,many,TGTGCCAGCGCCAGGGGGAATCAGCCCCAGCATTTT,CASARGNQPQHF
TRBJ2-4,TRBD1,TRBV6-5,many,TGTGCCAGCAGTTACGGGACAGGGGTCCAAAACATTCAGTACTTC,CASSYGTGVQNIQYF
TRBJ1-6,NA,TRBV19,many,TGTGCCAGCCAGGGCGAATCCTATAATTCACCCCTCCACTTT,CASQGESYNSPLHF
TRBJ2-7,NA,TRBV9,NA,TGTGCCAGCAGCGTAGTACCGAGCTACGAGCAGTACTTC,CASSVVPSYEQYF
TRBJ2-1,TRBD2,TRBV20-1,many,TGCAGTGCTAGAGATGGAATAGCGGGGTACAATGAGCAGTTCTTC,CSARDGIAGYNEQFF
TRBJ2-1,NA,TRBV5-1,NA,TGCGCCAGCAGCCAGGACTCACCCAATGTTGGGCAGTTCTTC,CASSQDSPNVGQFF
TRBJ1-5,NA,TRBV20-1,NA,TGCAGTGCTAGAGGCCCGATAGGGATCGTGAGTCAGCCCCAGCATTTT,CSARGPIGIVSQPQHF
TRBJ2-3,NA,TRBV11-2,many,TGTGCCAGCAGCTTAGGCGAAAACCAGAGGGATACGCAGTATTTT,CASSLGENQRDTQYF
TRBJ2-7,NA,TRBV20-1,few,TGCAGTGCTAGAATGGGGGCCTCCTACGAGCAGTACTTC,CSARMGASYEQYF
TRBJ1-2,TRBD1,TRBV7-9,few,TGTGCCAGCAGCCCACTCGAACAGGGCCCCAGGGGGGGCTACACCTTC,CASSPLEQGPRGGYTF
TRBJ2-1,TRBD2,TRBV7-2,many,TGTGCCAGCAGCGCGAGCGGGGCGGGATTCTACAATGAGCAGTTCTTC,CASSASGAGFYNEQFF
TRBJ2-1,NA,TRBV29-1,NA,TGCAGCGTTGAAAGGGAGCAGTTCTTC,CSVEREQFF
TRBJ2-1,NA,TRBV5-6,many,TGTGCCAGCAGCATACAGGGCTATGAGCAGTTCTTC,CASSIQGYEQFF
TRBJ2-7,TRBD2,TRBV7-2,many,TGTGCCAGCAGCTTAGTAGGACTAGCGGGAGATAACGAGCAGTACTTC,CASSLVGLAGDNEQYF
TRBJ2-2,NA,TRBV6-4,many,TGTGCCAGCAGTGACGGGGGACGGAACACCGGGGAGCTGTTTTTT,CASSDGGRNTGELFF
TRBJ2-3,NA,TRBV6-5,NA,TGTGCCAGCAGTTACTCACTAGCTGGTGTGAATACGCAGTATTTT,CASSYSLAGVNTQYF
TRBJ2-6,NA,TRBV7-2,NA,TGTGCCAGCAGCTTGTCTGCTGTGAGCGGGCGGCACTCTGGGGCCAACGTCCTGACTTTC,CASSLSAVSGRHSGANVLTF